The source of this T cell receptor (beta chain) is a study of immune evolution from preneoplasia to lung adenocarcinoma. Patients had resection in Japan or China between about 2013 and 2017. CDR3 length: 13 amino acids. CDR1 SGHVS and CDR2 FQNEAQ come from the germline V gene. V shed 4 bases and J 3 bases; nucleotides not matched to a gene: 2. Findings and limits, study-wide: Normal lung had the highest top T cell clone frequencies.

Data came from immunoSEQ multiplex PCR; TCRdb stores just in-frame clones and leaves some out. The table shows about 3,800 clones, with roughly 80% occurring only once. Of note for this clone: Its antigen is not known.

The chain carries TRBV7-8 and TRBJ2-7, with TRBD2 matching over 8 bases. Sequenced sample: FFPE adjacent normal lung tissue. This sequence originates from a person aged 65-85 years with lung adenocarcinoma. In DNA form, the CDR3 reads TGTGCCAGCAGCTCGCGGGGGGACTACGAGCAGTACTTC. Protein product: CASSSRGDYEQYF. The full variable domain, with the rest looked up from reference TRBV7-8 and TRBJ2-7, is GAGVSQSPRYKVAKRGQDVALRCDPISGHVSLFWYQQALGQGPEFLTYFQNEAQLDKSGLPSDRFFAERPEGSVSTLKIQRTQQEDSAVYLCASSSRGDYEQYFGPGTRLTVT.